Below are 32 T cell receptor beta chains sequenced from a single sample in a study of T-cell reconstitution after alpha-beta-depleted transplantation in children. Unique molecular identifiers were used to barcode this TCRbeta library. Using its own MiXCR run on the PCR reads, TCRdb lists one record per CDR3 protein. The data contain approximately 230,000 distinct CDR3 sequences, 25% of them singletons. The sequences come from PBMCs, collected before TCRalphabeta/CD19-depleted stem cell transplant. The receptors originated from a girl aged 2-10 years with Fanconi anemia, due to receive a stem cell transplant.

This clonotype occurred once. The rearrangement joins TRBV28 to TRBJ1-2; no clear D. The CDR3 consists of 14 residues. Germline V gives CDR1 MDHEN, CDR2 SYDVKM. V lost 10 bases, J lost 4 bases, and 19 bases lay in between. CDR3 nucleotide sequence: TGTGCCACCACTCCCGAACGGTTACTCTATGGCTACACCTTC. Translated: CATTPERLLYGYTF.

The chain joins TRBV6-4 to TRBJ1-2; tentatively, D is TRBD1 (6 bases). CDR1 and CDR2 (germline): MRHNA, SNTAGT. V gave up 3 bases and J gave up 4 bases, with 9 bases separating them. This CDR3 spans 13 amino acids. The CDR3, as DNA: TGTGCCAGCAGTGAATTACAGGGCTATGGCTACACCTTC. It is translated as CASSELQGYGYTF.

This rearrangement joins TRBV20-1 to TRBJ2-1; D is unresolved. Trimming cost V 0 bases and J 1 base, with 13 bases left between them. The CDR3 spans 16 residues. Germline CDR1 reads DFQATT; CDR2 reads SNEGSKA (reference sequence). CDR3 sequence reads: CSARDRSGLSYNEQFF. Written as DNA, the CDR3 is TGCAGTGCTAGAGATAGGAGTGGGCTTTCCTACAATGAGCAGTTCTTC.

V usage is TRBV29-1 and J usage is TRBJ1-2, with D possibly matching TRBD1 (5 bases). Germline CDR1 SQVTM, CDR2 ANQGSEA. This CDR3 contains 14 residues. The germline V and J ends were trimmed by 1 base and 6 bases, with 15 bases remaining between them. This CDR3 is CSVEGRESPHGYTF. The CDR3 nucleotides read TGCAGCGTTGAAGGCAGGGAATCCCCACATGGCTACACCTTC. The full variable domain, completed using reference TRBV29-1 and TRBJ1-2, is SAVISQKPSRDICQRGTSLTIQCQVDSQVTMMFWYRQQPGQSLTLIATANQGSEATYESGFVIDKFPISRPNLTFSTLTVSNMSPEDSSIYLCSVEGRESPHGYTFGSGTRLTVV.

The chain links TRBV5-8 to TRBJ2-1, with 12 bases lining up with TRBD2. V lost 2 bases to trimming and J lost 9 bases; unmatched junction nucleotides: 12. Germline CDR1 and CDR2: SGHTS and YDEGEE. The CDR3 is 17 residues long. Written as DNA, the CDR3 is TGTGCCAGCAGCTTCTCTGGACTAGCGGGGAGATTTGGTGAGCAGTTCTTC. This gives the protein CASSFSGLAGRFGEQFF.

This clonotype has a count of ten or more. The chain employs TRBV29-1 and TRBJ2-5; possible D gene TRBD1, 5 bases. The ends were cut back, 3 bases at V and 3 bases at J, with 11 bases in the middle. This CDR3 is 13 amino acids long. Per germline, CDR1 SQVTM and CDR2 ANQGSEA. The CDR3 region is CSVDSGLKETQYF. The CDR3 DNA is TGCAGCGTTGATTCAGGGCTAAAAGAGACCCAGTACTTC.

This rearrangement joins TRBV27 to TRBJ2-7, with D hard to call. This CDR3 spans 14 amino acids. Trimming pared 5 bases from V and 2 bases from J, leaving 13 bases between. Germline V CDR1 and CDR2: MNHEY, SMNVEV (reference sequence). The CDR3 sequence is CASSPTLLTYEQYF. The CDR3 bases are TGTGCCAGCAGTCCAACATTACTCACCTACGAGCAGTACTTC.

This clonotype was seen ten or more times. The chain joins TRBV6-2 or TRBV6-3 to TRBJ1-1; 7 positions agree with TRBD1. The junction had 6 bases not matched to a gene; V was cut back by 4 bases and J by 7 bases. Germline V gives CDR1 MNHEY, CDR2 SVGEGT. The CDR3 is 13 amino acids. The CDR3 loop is CASSSRQGGEAFF. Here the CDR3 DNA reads TGTGCCAGCAGTTCCCGACAGGGAGGTGAAGCTTTCTTT.

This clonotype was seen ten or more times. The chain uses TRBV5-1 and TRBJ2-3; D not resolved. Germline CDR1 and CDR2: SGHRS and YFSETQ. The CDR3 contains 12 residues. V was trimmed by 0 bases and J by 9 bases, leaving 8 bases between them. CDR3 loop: CASSLGVLTQYF. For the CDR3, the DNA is TGCGCCAGCAGCTTGGGCGTCTTGACGCAGTATTTT.

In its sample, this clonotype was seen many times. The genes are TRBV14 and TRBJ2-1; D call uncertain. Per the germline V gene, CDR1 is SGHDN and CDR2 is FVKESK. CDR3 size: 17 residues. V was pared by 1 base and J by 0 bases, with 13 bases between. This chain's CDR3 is CASSQVGGPSSYNEQFF. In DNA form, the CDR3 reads TGTGCCAGCAGCCAAGTAGGTGGGCCAAGCTCCTACAATGAGCAGTTCTTC.

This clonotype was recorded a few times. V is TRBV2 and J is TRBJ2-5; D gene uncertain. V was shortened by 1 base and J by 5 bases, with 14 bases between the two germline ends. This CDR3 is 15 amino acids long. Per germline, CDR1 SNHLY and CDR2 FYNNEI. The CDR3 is CASSEGGSIGETQYF. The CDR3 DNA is TGTGCCAGCAGTGAAGGTGGTAGCATAGGGGAGACCCAGTACTTC.

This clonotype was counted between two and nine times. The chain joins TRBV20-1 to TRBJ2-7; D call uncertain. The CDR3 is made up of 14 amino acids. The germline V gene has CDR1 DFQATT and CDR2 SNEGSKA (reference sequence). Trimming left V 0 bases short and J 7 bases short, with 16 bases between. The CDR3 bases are TGCAGTGCTAGAGACATATCTTATATACGAGAGCAGTACTTC. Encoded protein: CSARDISYIREQYF.

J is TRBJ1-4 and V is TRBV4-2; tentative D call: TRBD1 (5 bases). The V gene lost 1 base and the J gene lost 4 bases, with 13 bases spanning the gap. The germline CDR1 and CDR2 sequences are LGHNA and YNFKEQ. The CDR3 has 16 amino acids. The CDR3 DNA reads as TGTGCCAGCAGCCAAGTTCCACAGGTGTATAATGAAAAACTGTTTTTT. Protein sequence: CASSQVPQVYNEKLFF.

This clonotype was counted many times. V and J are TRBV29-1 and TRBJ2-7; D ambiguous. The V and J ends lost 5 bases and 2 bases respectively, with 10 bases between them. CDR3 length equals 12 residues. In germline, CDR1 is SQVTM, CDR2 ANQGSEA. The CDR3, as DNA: TGCAGCGTTTCGCCCGGGCCCTACGAGCAGTACTTC. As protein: CSVSPGPYEQYF.

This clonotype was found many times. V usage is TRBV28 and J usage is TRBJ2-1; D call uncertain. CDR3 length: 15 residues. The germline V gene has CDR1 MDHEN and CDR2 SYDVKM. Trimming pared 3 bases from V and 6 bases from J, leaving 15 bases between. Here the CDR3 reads CASSFTPTYSNEQFF. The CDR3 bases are TGTGCCAGCAGTTTTACCCCTACGTATAGCAATGAGCAGTTCTTC.

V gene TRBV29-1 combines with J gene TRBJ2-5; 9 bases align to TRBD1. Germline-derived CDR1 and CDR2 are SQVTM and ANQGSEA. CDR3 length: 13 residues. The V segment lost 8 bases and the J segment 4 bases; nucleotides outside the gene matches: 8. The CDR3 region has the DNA TGCAGCTCAAGGACAGGGGCCCTAGAGACCCAGTACTTC. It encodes CSSRTGALETQYF.

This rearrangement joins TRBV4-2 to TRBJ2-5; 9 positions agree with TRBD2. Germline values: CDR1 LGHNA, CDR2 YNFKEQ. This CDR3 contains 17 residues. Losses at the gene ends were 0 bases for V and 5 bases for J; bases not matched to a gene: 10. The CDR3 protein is CASSQDPGGRAVETQYF. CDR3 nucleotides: TGTGCCAGCAGCCAAGATCCCGGCGGGAGGGCCGTCGAGACCCAGTACTTC.

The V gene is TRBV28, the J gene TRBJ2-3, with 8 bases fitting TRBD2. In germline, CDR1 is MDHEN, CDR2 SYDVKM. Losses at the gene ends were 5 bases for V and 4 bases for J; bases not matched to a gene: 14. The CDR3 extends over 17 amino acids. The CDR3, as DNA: TGTGCCAGCAGTCGAATGCCTCGACTAGCGACCTCAGATACGCAGTATTTT. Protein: CASSRMPRLATSDTQYF.

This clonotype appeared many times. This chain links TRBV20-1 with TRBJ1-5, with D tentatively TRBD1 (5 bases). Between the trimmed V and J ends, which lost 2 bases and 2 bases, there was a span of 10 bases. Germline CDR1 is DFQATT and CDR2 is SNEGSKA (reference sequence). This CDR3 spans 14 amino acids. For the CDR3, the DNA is TGCAGTGCTAGACAGGGAAGAGGCAATCAGCCCCAGCATTTT. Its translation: CSARQGRGNQPQHF.

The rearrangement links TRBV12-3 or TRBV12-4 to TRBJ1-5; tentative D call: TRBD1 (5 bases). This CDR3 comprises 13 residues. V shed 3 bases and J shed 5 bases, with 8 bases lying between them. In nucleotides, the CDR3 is TGTGCCAGCAGTTTCTGGGGCGATCAGCCCCAGCATTTT. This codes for CASSFWGDQPQHF.

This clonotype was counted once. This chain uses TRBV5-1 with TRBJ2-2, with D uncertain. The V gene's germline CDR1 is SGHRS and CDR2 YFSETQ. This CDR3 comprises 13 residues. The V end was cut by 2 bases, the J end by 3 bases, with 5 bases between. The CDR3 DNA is TGCGCCAGCAGCTTATCGGACACCGGGGAGCTGTTTTTT. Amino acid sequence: CASSLSDTGELFF.

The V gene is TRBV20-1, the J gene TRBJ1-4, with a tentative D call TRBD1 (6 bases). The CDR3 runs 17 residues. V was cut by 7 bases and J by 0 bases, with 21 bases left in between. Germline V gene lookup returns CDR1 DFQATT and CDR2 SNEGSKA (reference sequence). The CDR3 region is CSVSGGTPLATNEKLFF. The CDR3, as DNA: TGCAGTGTTAGCGGGGGCACCCCACTAGCAACTAATGAAAAACTGTTTTTT.

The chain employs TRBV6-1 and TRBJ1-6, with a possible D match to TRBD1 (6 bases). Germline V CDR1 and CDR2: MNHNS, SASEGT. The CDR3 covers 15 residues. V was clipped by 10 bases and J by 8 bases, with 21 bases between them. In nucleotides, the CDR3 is TGTGCCACAGCCAGAACAGGGCAGAGAGATTCACCCCTCCACTTT. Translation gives CATARTGQRDSPLHF.

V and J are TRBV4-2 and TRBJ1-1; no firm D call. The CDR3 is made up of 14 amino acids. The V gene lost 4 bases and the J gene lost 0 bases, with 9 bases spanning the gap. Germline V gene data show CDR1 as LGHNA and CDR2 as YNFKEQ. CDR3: CASSLTEVNTEAFF. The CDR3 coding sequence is TGTGCCAGCAGCCTGACCGAAGTGAACACTGAAGCTTTCTTT.

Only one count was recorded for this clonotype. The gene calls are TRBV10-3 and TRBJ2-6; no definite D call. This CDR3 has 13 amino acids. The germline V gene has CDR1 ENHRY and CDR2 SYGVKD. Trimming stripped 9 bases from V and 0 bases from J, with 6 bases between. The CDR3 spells CAIGGSGANVLTF. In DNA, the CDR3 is TGTGCCATTGGCGGCTCTGGGGCCAACGTCCTGACTTTC.

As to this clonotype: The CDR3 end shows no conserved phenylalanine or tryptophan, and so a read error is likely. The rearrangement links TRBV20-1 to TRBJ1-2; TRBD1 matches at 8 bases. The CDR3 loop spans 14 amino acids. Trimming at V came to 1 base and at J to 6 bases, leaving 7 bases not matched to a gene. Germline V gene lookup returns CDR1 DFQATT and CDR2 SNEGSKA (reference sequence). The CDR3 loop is CSARGLTGGNGYTY. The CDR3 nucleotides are TGCAGTGCTAGAGGCCTAACAGGGGGGAATGGCTACACCTAC.

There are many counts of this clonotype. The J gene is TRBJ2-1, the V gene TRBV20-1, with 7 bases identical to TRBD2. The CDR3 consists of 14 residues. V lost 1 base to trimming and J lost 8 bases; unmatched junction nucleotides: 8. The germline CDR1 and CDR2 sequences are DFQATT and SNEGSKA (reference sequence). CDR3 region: CSARVRTRMDEQFF. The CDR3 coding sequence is TGCAGTGCTAGAGTGAGGACTAGGATGGATGAGCAGTTCTTC.

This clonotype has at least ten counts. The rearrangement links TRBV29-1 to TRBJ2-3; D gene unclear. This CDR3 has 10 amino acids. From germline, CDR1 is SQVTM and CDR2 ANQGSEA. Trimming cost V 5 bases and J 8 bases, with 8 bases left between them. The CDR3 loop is CSVITGTQYF. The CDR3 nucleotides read TGCAGCGTTATTACGGGTACGCAGTATTTT.

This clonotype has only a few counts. CDR3 region: CASSLRNGETQYF. CDR3 bases: TGTGCCAGCAGCCTAAGGAACGGGGAGACCCAGTACTTC. V usage is TRBV7-3 and J usage is TRBJ2-5; D is unresolved. Germline CDR1 SGHTA, CDR2 FQGTGA. V was pared by 5 bases and J by 5 bases, with 12 bases between. This CDR3 region has 13 residues. Together with reference TRBV7-3 and TRBJ2-5, the CDR3 gives the full variable domain: GAGVSQTPSNKVTEKGKYVELRCDPISGHTALYWYRQSLGQGPEFLIYFQGTGAADDSGLPNDRFFAVRPEGSVSTLKIQRTERGDSAVYLCASSLRNGETQYFGPGTRLLVL.

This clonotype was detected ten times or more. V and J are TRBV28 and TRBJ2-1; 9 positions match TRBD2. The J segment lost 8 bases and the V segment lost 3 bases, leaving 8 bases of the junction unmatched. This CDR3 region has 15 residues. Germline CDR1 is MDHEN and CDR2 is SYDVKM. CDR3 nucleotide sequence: TGTGCCAGCAGTTTGGGCGGGAGGGTGAGCGATGAGCAGTTCTTC. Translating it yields CASSLGGRVSDEQFF.

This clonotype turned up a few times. The CDR3 loop reads CASSFYSGGPGDGYTF. The CDR3, as DNA: TGTGCCAGCAGTTTTTATTCCGGAGGGCCCGGAGATGGCTACACCTTC. The chain employs TRBV12-3 or TRBV12-4 and TRBJ1-2; no clear D. This CDR3 region has 16 residues. Deletions cut 3 bases from V and 6 bases from J, with 20 bases between.

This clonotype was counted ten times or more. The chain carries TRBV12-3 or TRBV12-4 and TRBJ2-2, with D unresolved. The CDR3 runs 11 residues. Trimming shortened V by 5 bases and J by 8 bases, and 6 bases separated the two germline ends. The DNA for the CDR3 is TGTGCCAGCAGTACCGGTGGGGAGCTGTTTTTT. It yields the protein CASSTGGELFF.